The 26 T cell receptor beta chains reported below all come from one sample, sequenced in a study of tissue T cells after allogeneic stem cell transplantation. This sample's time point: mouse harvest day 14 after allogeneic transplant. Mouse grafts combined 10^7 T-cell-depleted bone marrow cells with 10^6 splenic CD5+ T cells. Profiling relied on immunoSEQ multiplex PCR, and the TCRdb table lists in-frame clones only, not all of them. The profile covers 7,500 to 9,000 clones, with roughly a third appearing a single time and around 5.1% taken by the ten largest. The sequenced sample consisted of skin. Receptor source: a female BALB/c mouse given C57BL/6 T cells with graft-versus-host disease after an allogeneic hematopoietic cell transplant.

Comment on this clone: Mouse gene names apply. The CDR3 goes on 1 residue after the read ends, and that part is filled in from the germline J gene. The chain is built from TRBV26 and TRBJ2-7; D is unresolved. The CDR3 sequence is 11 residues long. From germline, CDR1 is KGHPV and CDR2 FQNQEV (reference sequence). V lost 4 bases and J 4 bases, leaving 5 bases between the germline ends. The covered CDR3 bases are TGTGCCAGCAGTCACAAGTATGAACAGTAC. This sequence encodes CASSHKYEQY. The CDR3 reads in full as CASSHKYEQYF.

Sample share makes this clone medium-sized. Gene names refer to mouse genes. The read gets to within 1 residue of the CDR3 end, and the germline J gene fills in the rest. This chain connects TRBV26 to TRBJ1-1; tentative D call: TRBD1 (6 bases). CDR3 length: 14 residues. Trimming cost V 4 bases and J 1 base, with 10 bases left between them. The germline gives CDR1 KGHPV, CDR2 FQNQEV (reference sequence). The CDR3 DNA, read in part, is TGTGCCAGCAGTCAAACAGGGAGGAACACAGAAGTCTTC. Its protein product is CASSQTGRNTEVF. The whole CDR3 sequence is CASSQTGRNTEVFF.

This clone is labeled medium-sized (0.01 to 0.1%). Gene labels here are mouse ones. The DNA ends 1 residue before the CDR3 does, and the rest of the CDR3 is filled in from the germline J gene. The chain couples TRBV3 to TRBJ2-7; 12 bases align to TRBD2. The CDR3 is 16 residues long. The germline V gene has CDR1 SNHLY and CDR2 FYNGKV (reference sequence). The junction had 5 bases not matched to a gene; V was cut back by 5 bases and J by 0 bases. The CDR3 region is CASSPGLGGYSYEQYF. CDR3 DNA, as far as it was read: TGTGCCAGCAGCCCTGGACTGGGGGGGTACTCCTATGAACAGTAC.

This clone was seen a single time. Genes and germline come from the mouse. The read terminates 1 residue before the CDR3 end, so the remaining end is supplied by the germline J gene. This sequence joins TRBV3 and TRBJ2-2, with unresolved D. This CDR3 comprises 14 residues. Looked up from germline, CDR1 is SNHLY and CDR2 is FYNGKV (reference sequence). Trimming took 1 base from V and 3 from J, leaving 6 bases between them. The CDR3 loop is CASSLVGYTGQLYF. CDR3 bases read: TGTGCCAGCAGCTTAGTGGGTTACACCGGGCAGCTCTAC.

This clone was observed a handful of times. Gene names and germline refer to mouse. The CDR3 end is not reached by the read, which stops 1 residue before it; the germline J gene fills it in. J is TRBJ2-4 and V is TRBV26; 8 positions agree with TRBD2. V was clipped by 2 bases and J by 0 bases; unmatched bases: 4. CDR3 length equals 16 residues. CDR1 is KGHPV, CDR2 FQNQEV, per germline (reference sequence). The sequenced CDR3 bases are TGTGCCAGCAGTCTGGAGACTGGGGCTAGTCAAAACACCTTGTAC. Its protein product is CASSLETGASQNTLY. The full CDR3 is CASSLETGASQNTLYF.

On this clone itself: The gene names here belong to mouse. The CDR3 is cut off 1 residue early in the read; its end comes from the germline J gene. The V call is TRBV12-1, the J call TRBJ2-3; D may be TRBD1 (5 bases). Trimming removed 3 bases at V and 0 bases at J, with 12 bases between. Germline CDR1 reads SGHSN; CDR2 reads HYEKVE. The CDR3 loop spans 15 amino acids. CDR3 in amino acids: CASSFRQSSAETLYF. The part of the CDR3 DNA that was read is TGTGCCAGCTCTTTCAGACAGTCTAGTGCAGAAACGCTGTAT.

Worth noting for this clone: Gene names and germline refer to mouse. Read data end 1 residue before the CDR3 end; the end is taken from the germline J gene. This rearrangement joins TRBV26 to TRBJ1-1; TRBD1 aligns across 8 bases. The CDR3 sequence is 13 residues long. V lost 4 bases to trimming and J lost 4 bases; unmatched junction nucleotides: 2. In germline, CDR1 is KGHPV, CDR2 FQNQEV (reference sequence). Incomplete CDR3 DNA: TGTGCCAGCAGTCAAGGACAGGGCACAGAAGTCTTC. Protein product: CASSQGQGTEVF. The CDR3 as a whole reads CASSQGQGTEVFF.

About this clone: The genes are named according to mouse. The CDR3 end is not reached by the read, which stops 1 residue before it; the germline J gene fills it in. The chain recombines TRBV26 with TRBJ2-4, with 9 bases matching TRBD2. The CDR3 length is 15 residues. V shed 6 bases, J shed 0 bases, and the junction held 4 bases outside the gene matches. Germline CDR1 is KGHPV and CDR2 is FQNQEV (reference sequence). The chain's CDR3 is CASSTGGSSQNTLYF. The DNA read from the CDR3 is TGTGCCAGCAGCACTGGGGGGTCTAGTCAAAACACCTTGTAC.

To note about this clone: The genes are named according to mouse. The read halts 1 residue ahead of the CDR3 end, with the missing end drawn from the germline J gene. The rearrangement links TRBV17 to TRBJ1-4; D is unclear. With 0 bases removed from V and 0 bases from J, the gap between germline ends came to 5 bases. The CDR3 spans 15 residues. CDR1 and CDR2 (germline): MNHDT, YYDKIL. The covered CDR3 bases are TGTGCTAGCAGTAGAGACAGATTTTCCAACGAAAGATTATTT. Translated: CASSRDRFSNERLF. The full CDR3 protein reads CASSRDRFSNERLFF.

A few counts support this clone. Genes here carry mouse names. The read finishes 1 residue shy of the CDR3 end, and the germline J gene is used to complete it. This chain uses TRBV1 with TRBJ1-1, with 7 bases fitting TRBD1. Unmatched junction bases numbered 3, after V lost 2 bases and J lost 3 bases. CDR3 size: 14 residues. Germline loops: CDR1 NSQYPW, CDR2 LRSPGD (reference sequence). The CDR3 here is CTCSAQQGHTEVFF. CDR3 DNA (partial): TGCACCTGCAGTGCACAACAGGGGCACACAGAAGTCTTC.

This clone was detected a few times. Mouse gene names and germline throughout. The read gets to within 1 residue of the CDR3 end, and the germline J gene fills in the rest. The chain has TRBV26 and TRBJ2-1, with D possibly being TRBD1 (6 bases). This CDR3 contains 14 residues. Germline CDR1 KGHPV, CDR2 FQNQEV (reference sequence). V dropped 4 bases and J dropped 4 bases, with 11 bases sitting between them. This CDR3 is CASSHRDKYAEQFF. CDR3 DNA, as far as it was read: TGTGCCAGCAGTCACCGGGACAAATATGCTGAGCAGTTC. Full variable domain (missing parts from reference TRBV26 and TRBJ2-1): NSKVIQTPRYLVKGQGQKAKMRCIPEKGHPVVFWYQQNKNNEFKFLINFQNQEVLQQIDMTEKRFSAECPSNSPCSLEIQSSEAGDSALYLCASSHRDKYAEQFFGPGTRLTVL.

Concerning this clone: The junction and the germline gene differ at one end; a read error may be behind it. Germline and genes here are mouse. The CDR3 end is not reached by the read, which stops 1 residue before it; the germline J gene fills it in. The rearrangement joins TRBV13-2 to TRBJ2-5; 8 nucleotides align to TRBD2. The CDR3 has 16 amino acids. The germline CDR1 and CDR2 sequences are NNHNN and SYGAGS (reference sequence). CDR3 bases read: TGTGCCAGCGGGGATGGGGGGGGATCTAACCAAGACACCCAGTAC. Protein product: CASGDGGGSNQDTQY. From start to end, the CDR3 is CASGDGGGSNQDTQYF.

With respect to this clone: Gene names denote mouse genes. Incomplete CDR3 DNA: TGCTCCAGCAGCCCCAGGGCAAACACAGAAGTCTTC. This encodes CSSSPRANTEVF. The whole CDR3 protein is CSSSPRANTEVFF. The J gene is TRBJ1-1, the V gene TRBV23; TRBD1, the table's D call, was not compared with the DNA. The CDR3 is cut off 1 residue early in the read; its end comes from the germline J gene. CDR3 length: 13 residues. Germline V gene data show CDR1 as KGHTA and CDR2 as FQNQQP.

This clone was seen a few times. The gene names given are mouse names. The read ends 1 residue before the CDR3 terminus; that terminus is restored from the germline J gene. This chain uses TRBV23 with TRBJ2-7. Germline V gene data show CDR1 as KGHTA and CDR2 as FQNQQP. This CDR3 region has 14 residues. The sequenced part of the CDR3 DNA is TGCTCCAGCAGATCCGGGACCCGGGGGCGAGAACAGTAC. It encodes CSSRSGTRGREQY. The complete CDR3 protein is CSSRSGTRGREQYF.

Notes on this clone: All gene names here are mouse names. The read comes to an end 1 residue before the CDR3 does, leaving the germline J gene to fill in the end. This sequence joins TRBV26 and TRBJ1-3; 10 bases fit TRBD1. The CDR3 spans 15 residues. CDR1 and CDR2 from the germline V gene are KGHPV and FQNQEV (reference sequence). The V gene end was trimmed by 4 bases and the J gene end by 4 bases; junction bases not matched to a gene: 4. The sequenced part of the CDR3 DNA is TGTGCCAGCAGTCGACAGGGGGCGAGGGGAAATACGCTCTAT. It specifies CASSRQGARGNTLY. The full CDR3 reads CASSRQGARGNTLYF.

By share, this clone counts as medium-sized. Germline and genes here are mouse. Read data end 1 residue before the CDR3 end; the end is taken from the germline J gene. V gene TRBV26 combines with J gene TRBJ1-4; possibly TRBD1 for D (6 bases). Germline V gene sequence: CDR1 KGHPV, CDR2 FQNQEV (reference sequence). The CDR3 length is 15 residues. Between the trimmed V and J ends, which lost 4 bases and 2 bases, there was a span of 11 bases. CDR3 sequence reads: CASSQGHQSNERLFF. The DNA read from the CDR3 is TGTGCCAGCAGTCAGGGACACCAATCCAACGAAAGATTATTT.

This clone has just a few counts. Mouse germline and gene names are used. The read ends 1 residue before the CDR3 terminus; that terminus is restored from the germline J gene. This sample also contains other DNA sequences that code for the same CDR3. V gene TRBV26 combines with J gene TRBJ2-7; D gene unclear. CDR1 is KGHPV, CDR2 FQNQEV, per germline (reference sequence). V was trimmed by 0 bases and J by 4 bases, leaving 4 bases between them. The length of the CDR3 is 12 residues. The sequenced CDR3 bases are TGTGCCAGCAGTCTGTCTGGGTATGAACAGTAC. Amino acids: CASSLSGYEQY. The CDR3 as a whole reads CASSLSGYEQYF.

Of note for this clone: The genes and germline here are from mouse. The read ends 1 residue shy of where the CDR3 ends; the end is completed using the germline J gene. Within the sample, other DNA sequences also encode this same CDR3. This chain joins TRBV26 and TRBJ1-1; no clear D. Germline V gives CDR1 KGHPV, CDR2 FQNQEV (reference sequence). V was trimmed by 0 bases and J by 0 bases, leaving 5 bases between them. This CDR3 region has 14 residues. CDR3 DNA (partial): TGTGCCAGCAGTCTGTCAACAGCAAACACAGAAGTCTTC. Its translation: CASSLSTANTEVF. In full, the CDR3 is CASSLSTANTEVFF.

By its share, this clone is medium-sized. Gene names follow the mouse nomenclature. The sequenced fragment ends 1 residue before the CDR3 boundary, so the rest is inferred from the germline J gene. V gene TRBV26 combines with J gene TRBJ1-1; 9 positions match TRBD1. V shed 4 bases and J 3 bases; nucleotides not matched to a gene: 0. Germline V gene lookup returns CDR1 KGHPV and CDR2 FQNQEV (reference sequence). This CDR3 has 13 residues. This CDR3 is CASSRTGDTEVFF. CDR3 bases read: TGTGCCAGCAGTCGGACAGGGGACACAGAAGTCTTC. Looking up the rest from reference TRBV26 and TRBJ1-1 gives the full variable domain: NSKVIQTPRYLVKGQGQKAKMRCIPEKGHPVVFWYQQNKNNEFKFLINFQNQEVLQQIDMTEKRFSAECPSNSPCSLEIQSSEAGDSALYLCASSRTGDTEVFFGKGTRLTVV.

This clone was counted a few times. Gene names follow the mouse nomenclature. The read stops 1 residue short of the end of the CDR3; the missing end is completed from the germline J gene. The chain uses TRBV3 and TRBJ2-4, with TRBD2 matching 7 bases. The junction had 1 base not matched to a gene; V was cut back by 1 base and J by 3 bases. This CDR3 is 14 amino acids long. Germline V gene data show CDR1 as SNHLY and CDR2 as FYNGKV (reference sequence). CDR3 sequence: CASSLGGGQNTLYF. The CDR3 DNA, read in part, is TGTGCCAGCAGCTTAGGGGGGGGGCAAAACACCTTGTAC.

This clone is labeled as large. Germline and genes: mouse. This CDR3 reads CASSRDRGNYAEQFF. The sequenced CDR3 bases are TGTGCCAGCAGTCGGGACAGGGGGAACTATGCTGAGCAGTTC. The V and J genes are TRBV26 and TRBJ2-1; 11 bases fit TRBD1. The read terminates 1 residue before the CDR3 end, so the remaining end is supplied by the germline J gene. The CDR3 loop spans 15 amino acids. Germline loops: CDR1 KGHPV, CDR2 FQNQEV (reference sequence). Trimming cost V 4 bases and J 1 base; bases outside gene matches: 0.

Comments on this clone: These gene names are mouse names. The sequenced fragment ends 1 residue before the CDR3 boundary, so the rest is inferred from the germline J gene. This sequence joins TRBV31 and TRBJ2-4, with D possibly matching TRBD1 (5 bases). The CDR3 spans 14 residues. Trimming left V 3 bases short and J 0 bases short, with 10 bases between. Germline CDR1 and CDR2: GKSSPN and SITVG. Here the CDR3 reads CAWSLTASQNTLYF. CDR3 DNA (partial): TGTGCCTGGAGCCTGACAGCTAGTCAAAACACCTTGTAC.

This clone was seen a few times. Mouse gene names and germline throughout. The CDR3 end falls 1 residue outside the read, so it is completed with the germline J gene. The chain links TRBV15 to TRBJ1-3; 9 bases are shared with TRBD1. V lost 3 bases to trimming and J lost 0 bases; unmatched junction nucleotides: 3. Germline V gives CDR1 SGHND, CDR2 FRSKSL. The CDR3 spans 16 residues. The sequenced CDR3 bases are TGTGCCAGCAGTTTCGGGACAGGGCATTCTGGAAATACGCTCTAT. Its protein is CASSFGTGHSGNTLY. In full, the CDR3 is CASSFGTGHSGNTLYF.

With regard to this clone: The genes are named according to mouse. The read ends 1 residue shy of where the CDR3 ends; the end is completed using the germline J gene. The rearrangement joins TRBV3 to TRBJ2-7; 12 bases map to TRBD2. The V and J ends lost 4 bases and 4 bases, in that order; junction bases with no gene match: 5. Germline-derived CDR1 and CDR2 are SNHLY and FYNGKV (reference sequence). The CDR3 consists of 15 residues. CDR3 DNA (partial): TGTGCCAGCAGCTCTGGACTGGGGGGGGTTTATGAACAGTAC. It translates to CASSSGLGGVYEQY. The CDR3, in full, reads CASSSGLGGVYEQYF.

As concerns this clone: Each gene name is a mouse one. The CDR3 reads CASSLRGSSYEQYF. The CDR3 bases that were read are TGTGCCAGCAGCTTAAGGGGGAGCTCCTATGAACAGTAC. The gene calls are TRBV3 and TRBJ2-7, with D tentatively TRBD1 (6 bases). The read is 1 residue too short to cover the CDR3 end, so that end is filled in from the germline J gene. The germline V gene has CDR1 SNHLY and CDR2 FYNGKV (reference sequence). CDR3 length: 14 residues. The germline V and J ends were trimmed by 2 bases and 0 bases, with 8 bases remaining between them.

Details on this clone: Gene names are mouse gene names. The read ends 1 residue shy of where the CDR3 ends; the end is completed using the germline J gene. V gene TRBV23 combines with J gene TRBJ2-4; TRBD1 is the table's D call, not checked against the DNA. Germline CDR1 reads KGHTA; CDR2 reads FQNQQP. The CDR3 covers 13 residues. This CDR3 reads CSSSRQTQNTLYF. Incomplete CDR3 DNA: TGCTCCAGCAGTCGACAAACCCAAAACACCTTGTAC. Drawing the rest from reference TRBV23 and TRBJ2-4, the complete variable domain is DAAVTQKPRYLIKMKGQEAEMKCIPEKGHTAVFWYQQKQSKELKFLIYFQNQQPLDQIDMVKERFSAVCPSSSLCSLGIRTCEAEDSALYLCSSSRQTQNTLYFGAGTRLSVL.